This T cell receptor (beta chain) stems from a study of shared clonotypes between healthy human individuals. The wider study: There were three CD4 naive, three CD4 memory, two CD8 naive and one CD8 memory plates per donor. Points from the study as a whole: Sharing across several donors was seen in about 5% of naive CD4 clonotypes. In having few donors, the study represented limited genetic and exposure-history diversity.

The V end was cut by 1 base, the J end by 2 bases, with 10 bases between. Per the germline V gene, CDR1 is SEHNR and CDR2 is FQNEAQ (reference sequence). This CDR3 has 15 amino acids. Repertoires were generated with immunoSEQ multiplex PCR, while TCRdb's copy carries only in-frame clones and drops some. The repertoire holds about 1.1 million clones, with roughly 74% as singletons. Both subsets, CD45RA+ naive and CD45RA-negative memory, were split from the CD4+ cells. As concerns this clone: Its antigen is not identified.

This receptor was identified in a man between 18 and 29 years old in good health. Some clones in this sample may be carry-over from other donors' samples. The material sequenced was memory CD4+ T cells from PBMCs. Sample subset: CD45RA-negative fraction. The J gene is TRBJ2-3, the V gene TRBV7-9; D may be TRBD2 (6 bases). This CDR3 is CASSLGRALTDTQYF. The CDR3 bases are TGTGCCAGCAGCTTAGGGAGGGCTCTCACAGATACGCAGTATTTT.